These T cell receptor beta chains were read from a single sample in a study of CD8+ T cells in alopecia areata. Measured with immunoSEQ multiplex PCR; TCRdb has only the in-frame clones, and not every one. Of over 150,000 clones detected, less than 70% appear once; the ten largest clones hold about 14%. This specimen consisted of CD4+ T cells sorted from blood, obtained at week 24, from a patient treated with tofacitinib. The receptors stem from a human donor with alopecia areata. Both conserved end residues are part of each CDR3. D genes are given only for firm matches. Size values are once, few and many counts, or a class for expanded clones, and some rows have none.

j_gene,len,v_gene,abundance,d_gene,CDR3nt,CDR3aa
TRBJ2-2,16,TRBV4-2,few,.,TGTGCCAGCAGCCAAGAAGGAGATGCGACCACCGGGGAGCTGTTTTTT,CASSQEGDATTGELFF
TRBJ1-5,14,TRBV27,.,.,TGTGCCAGCAGCTCCACAGGGTGGAGGGCCTTAGAGCATTTT,CASSSTGWRALEHF
TRBJ1-1,12,TRBV29-1,.,.,TGCAGCGTACTAACAGGGAGAACTGAAGCTTTCTTT,CSVLTGRTEAFF
TRBJ2-7,15,TRBV6-6,once,.,TGTGCCAGCAGTTTACCAGGACAGTTTGTTTACGAGCAGTACTTC,CASSLPGQFVYEQYF
TRBJ2-7,13,TRBV4-1,once,.,TGCGCCAGCAGCTTGACGGGAACCTACGAGCAGTACTTC,CASSLTGTYEQYF
TRBJ2-7,12,TRBV29-1,.,.,TGCAGCGTTGCGGGGGCGGCAGACGAGCAGTACTTC,CSVAGAADEQYF
TRBJ1-2,13,TRBV6-6,few,TRBD1,TGTGCCAGCAGTCAAGACAGGGGGGATGGCTACACCTTC,CASSQDRGDGYTF
TRBJ1-2,16,TRBV5-1,few,TRBD1,TGCGCCAGCAGCTTCAGACCCGGACAGGATCAGCATGGCTACACCTTC,CASSFRPGQDQHGYTF
TRBJ2-4,13,TRBV29-1,.,TRBD1,TGCAGCGTTGTTGGACAGGGCCCAAACATTCAGTACTTC,CSVVGQGPNIQYF
TRBJ1-3,16,TRBV14,.,.,TGTGCCAGCAGCCAAGTCCGAGGTCGCTCTGGAAACACCATATATTTT,CASSQVRGRSGNTIYF
TRBJ1-1,14,TRBV5-4,.,.,TGTGCCAGCAGCTTGGTAGGCAGTAACACTGAAGCTTTCTTT,CASSLVGSNTEAFF
TRBJ2-5,13,TRBV25-1,.,.,TGTGCCAGCAGTGATCAGCAGCAAGAGACCCAGTACTTC,CASSDQQQETQYF
TRBJ2-5,15,TRBV5-1,.,.,TGCGCCAGCAGCTTTGGGCCGGGGTACCAAGAGACCCAGTACTTC,CASSFGPGYQETQYF
TRBJ2-2,16,TRBV7-3,few,.,TGTGCCAGCAGCTTAAATCGGGTCACGAACACCGGGGAGCTGTTTTTT,CASSLNRVTNTGELFF
TRBJ2-1,13,TRBV29-1,few,.,TGCAGCGTGGGACACGGAGTGTACAATGAGCAGTTCTTC,CSVGHGVYNEQFF
TRBJ1-2,12,TRBV30,.,.,TGTGCCTGGAGTCCACAGATCTACGGCTACACCTTC,CAWSPQIYGYTF
TRBJ2-1,15,TRBV5-4,.,TRBD1,TGTGCCAGCAGCTTAGGACAGGGACCCTACAATGAGCAGTTCTTC,CASSLGQGPYNEQFF
TRBJ2-7,14,TRBV5-1,few,.,TGCGCCAGCAGCTTCTTGACAGGCCCCTACGAGCAGTACTTC,CASSFLTGPYEQYF
TRBJ2-5,13,TRBV5-4,.,.,TGTGCCAGCAGCCCGGACCAGTCGTGGACCCAGTACTTC,CASSPDQSWTQYF
TRBJ2-6,17,TRBV5-1,.,TRBD1,TGCGCCAGCAGCGCAGGACAGGGGGCCTCTGGGGCCAACGTCCTGACTTTC,CASSAGQGASGANVLTF
TRBJ1-1,15,TRBV30,.,.,TGTGCCTGGAGTGTACTCGGGGTCCGAGGGTCTGAAGCTTTCTTT,CAWSVLGVRGSEAFF
TRBJ2-3,14,TRBV29-1,.,TRBD2,TGCAGCGCGACAACTAGCGGGGGGGCCTACCCGCAGTATTTT,CSATTSGGAYPQYF
TRBJ1-1,12,TRBV29-1,.,.,TGCAGCGCTTCCGAGAGGGCAACTGAAGCTTTCTTT,CSASERATEAFF
TRBJ2-7,12,TRBV7-9,few,.,TGTGCCAGCAGCCCAACGGCCTACGAGCAGTACTTC,CASSPTAYEQYF
TRBJ1-1,12,TRBV6-5,once,.,TGTGCCAGCAGAACCGGGAACACTGAAGCTTTCTTT,CASRTGNTEAFF
TRBJ2-5,12,TRBV29-1,.,.,TGCAGCGGTGGCAGGGAAGGCGAGACCCAGTACTTC,CSGGREGETQYF